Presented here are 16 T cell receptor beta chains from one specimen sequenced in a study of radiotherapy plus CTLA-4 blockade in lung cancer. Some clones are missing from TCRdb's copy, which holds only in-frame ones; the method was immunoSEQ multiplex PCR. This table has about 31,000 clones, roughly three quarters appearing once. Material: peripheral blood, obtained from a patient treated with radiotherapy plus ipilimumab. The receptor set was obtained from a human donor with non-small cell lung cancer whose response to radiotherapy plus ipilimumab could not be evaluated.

CDR3 in amino acids: CASSSLAGGPNEQFF. The DNA of the CDR3 is TGTGCCAGCAGCTCCCTAGCGGGAGGGCCCAATGAGCAGTTCTTC. The V call is TRBV11-3, the J call TRBJ2-1; TRBD2 matches at 12 bases. V lost 4 bases, J lost 6 bases, and 4 bases stayed unmatched. This CDR3 contains 15 residues. Looked up from germline, CDR1 is SGHNT and CDR2 is YENEEA.

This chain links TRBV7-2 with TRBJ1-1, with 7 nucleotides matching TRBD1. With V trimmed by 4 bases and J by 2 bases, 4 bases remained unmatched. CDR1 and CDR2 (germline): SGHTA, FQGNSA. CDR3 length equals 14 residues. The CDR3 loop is CASSSGTVNTEAFF. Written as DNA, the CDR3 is TGTGCCAGCAGCTCGGGGACAGTCAACACTGAAGCTTTCTTT.

In DNA form, the CDR3 reads TGTGCCATCAGTGAGGGGGGGACCAACACAGATACGCAGTATTTT. This sequence encodes CAISEGGTNTDTQYF. J is TRBJ2-3 and V is TRBV10-3; possibly TRBD2 for D (6 bases). The germline V and J ends were trimmed by 2 bases and 2 bases, with 11 bases remaining between them. Per germline, CDR1 ENHRY and CDR2 SYGVKD. The CDR3 spans 15 residues.

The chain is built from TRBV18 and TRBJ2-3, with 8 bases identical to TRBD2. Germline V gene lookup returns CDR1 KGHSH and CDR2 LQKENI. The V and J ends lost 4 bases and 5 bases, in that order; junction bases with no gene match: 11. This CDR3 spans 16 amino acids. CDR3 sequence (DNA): TGTGCCAGCTCACACCCACTAGCGGACCTCAGAGATACGCAGTATTTT. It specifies CASSHPLADLRDTQYF.

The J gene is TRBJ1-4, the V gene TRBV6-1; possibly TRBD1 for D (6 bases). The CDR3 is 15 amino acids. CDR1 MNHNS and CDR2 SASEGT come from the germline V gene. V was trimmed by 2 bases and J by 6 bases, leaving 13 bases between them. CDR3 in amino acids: CASSEFVRGDEKLFF. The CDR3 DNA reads TGTGCCAGCAGTGAATTCGTCAGGGGCGATGAAAAACTGTTTTTT.

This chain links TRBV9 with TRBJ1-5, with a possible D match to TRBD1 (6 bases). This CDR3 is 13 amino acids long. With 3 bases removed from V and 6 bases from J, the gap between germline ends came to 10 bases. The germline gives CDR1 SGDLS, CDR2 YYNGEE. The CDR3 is CASSAGVGQPQHF. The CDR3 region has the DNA TGTGCCAGCAGCGCAGGGGTTGGTCAGCCCCAGCATTTT.

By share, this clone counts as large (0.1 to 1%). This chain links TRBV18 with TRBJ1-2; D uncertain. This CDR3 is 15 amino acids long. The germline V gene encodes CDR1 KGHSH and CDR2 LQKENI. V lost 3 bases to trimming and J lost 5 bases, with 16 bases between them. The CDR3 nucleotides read TGTGCCAGCTCACCGTTCAACGGCGGGGAATATGGCTACACCTTC. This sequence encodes CASSPFNGGEYGYTF.

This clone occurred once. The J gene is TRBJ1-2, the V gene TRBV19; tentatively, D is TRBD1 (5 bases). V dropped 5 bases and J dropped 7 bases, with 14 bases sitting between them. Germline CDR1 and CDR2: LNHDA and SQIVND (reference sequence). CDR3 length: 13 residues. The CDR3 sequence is CASSPQGKSGYTF. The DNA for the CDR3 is TGTGCCAGTAGTCCCCAGGGAAAGAGTGGCTACACCTTC.

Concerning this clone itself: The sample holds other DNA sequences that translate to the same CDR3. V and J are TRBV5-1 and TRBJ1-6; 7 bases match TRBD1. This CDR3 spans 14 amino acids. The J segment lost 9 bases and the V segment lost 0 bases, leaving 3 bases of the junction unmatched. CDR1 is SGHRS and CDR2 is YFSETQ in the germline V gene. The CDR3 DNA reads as TGCGCCAGCAGCTTGGCAGGGGGGAGTTCACCCCTCCACTTT. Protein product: CASSLAGGSSPLHF.

In DNA, the CDR3 is TGTGCCAGCTCACCCCTAGCGGGAAGGGAGACCCAGTACTTC. Its translation is CASSPLAGRETQYF. The chain couples TRBV18 to TRBJ2-5; 9 nucleotides match TRBD2. The CDR3 totals 14 residues. Per the germline V gene, CDR1 is KGHSH and CDR2 is LQKENI. V lost 3 bases and J lost 5; bases outside the gene matches: 4. Complete variable domain (other parts from reference TRBV18 and TRBJ2-5): NAGVMQNPRHLVRRRGQEARLRCSPMKGHSHVYWYRQLPEEGLKFMVYLQKENIIDESGMPKERFSAEFPKEGPSILRIQQVVRGDSAAYFCASSPLAGRETQYFGPGTRLLVL.

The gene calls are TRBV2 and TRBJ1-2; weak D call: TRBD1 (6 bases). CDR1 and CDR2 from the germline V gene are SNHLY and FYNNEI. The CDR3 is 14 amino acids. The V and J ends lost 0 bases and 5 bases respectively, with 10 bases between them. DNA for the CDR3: TGTGCCAGCAGTGAAGCAGGACAGCATTATGGCTACACCTTC. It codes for CASSEAGQHYGYTF.

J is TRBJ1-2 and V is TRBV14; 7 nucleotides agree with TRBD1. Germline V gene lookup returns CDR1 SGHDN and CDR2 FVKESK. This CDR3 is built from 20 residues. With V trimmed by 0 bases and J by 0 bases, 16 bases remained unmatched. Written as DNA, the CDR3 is TGTGCCAGCAGCCAAGATTTGGGACAGCGGAGGAGGGGGTCTAACTATGGCTACACCTTC. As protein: CASSQDLGQRRRGSNYGYTF.

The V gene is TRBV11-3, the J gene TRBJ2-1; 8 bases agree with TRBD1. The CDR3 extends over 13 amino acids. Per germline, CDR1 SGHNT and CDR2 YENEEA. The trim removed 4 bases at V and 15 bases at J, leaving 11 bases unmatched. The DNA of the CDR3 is TGTGCCAGCAGCTATAGGAACAGGGGGGAACTGTTCTTC. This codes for CASSYRNRGELFF.

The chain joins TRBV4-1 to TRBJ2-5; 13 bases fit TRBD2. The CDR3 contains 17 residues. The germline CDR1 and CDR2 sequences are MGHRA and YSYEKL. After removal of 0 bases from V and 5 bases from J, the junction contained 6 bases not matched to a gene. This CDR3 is CASSQDRTSGSQETQYF. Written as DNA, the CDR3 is TGCGCCAGCAGCCAAGATAGGACTAGCGGGAGTCAGGAGACCCAGTACTTC.

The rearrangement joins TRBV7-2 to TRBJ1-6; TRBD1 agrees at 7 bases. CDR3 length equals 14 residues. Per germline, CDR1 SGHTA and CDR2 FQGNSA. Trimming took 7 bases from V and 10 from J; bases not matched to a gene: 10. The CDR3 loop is CASNEGQTGSPLHF. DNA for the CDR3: TGTGCCAGCAATGAGGGACAGACGGGCTCACCCCTCCACTTT.

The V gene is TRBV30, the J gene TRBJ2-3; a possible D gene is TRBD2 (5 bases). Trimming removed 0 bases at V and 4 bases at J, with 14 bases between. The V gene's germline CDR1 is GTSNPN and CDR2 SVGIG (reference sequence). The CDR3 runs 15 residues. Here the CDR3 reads CAWSVPGIQADTQYF. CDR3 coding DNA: TGTGCCTGGAGTGTCCCGGGGATCCAGGCAGATACGCAGTATTTT. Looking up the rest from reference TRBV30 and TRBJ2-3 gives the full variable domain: SQTIHQWPATLVQPVGSPLSLECTVEGTSNPNLYWYRQAAGRGLQLLFYSVGIGQISSEVPQNLSASRPQDRQFILSSKKLLLSDSGFYLCAWSVPGIQADTQYFGPGTRLTVL.